One T cell receptor beta chain is described in this entry. Its antigen is unidentified. The CDR3 loop spans 17 amino acids. V was cut by 3 bases and J by 6 bases, with 22 bases left in between. CDR1 and CDR2 from the germline V gene are MGHRA and YSYEKL. The data originate from a study of CD8 T cells in ankylosing spondylitis. In TCRdb, the 5' RACE reads were re-called with MiXCR into one record per CDR3 protein. In the table there are some 350,000 distinct CDR3 sequences, roughly 14% of which are singletons. Findings and caveats of the study: Some of these motif variants have turned up before, in reports on reactive arthritis synovial fluid and blood. What appeared characteristic of ankylosing spondylitis blood was a TCR beta motif of eight highly homologous variants.

Sequences were obtained from blood, either unsorted or a sorted T cell fraction (not recorded which). This chain connects TRBV4-1 to TRBJ2-3, with D perhaps matching TRBD1 or TRBD2 (5 bases each). The receptor comes from a male donor with ankylosing spondylitis or in good health (not recorded which). This CDR3 is CASSQGVTASRRDTQYF. CDR3 DNA: TGCGCCAGCAGCCAGGGGGTGACAGCGTCCAGGAGGGATACGCAGTATTTT.